The TCR beta chain under discussion was sequenced for a study of STAT3 mutations in large granular lymphocyte leukemia (dated by TCRdb to about 2019). Broadly, across the study: About half of the T-LGLL patients who underwent longitudinal sequencing carried canonical activating STAT3 mutations. More than half of T-LGLL patients received one or more immunosuppressive therapy regimens, with hematologic response in 40% of those treated. Each patient was sequenced at an average of approximately 3.8 time points, ranging from 2 to 8 samplings. Serial deep sequencing of TCRbeta CDR3 and STAT3 was performed in patients with T-cell large granular lymphocyte leukemia to reconstruct clonal hierarchy and dynamics. From an initial cohort of some 210 LGL patients, roughly 17 representative T-LGLL cases were chosen for longitudinal sequencing of TCRbeta and STAT3. As controls within the study, a couple of patients with natural killer LGL leukemia were also sequenced longitudinally. The paper's findings and limits, for the study overall: The linking of therapy response to changes in TCR clonal burden was complicated by variable intervals between samplings and differing treatment regimens. Because no samples were available when a clone first appeared, clonal expansion had to be inferred from samplings taken at other points. Persisting codominant clonotypes in some patients meant a small but highly pathogenic clone may have been missed. In several patients, dominant TCR clone burden exceeded STAT3 mutant burden, suggesting STAT3 mutation arose secondarily within a pre-expanded clone. Every T-LGLL patient showed at least one immunodominant TCRbeta clonotype, and about half showed multiple immunodominant subclonotypes. TCR clonotype switching after therapy was seen in about 35% of the 18 patients, with all newly emerging clones being STAT3 wild type.

TCRbeta libraries were sequenced on an Illumina MiSeq, and an average of about 41,000 productive templates per sample was obtained. The immunoSEQ assay, which uses multiplex PCR amplification, was used to generate TCRbeta CDR3 libraries. The authors' analysis ran thus. Repertoire diversity was calculated as previously defined, with values near 0 taken to indicate extremely monoclonal samples. Imported from immuneACCESS, the table was reduced by TCRdb to in-frame sequences with V and J called. These copies leave out some clones; in studies compared against another copy, an unresolved V gene accounts for under half, and the cause of the remainder is not known. The V and J calls and clone size are taken from that table; D and trimming were inferred from the DNA. In all, the sample holds approximately 11,000 clones, and over 75% of those were seen once. Roughly nine tenths of the sample belongs to the ten largest clones.

With respect to this clone: The target of this receptor is not known. Base qualities are missing; no much larger clone stands one base away.

The germline V gene encodes CDR1 SEHNR and CDR2 FQNEAQ (reference sequence). Including the terminal cysteine and phenylalanine, the CDR3 comprises 15 residues. Here the CDR3 DNA is all that survives: 45 bases in frame from base 1. V gives up 3 bases and J gives up 0 bases, and the segment between their germline ends measures 10 bases. DNA was extracted from blood mononuclear cells, with the same DNA used for both TCR and STAT3 sequencing. The receptor comes from a man aged 80 or over with T-cell large granular lymphocyte leukemia. Some clones in this sample may be carry-over from other donors' samples. The age is the age at diagnosis. The sequence joins TRBV7-9 to TRBJ2-3, and the D gene may be TRBD2, 6 bases matching. Sample: peripheral blood mononuclear cells. Here is the DNA: TGTGCCAGCAGCTTGCGGGAACTAAGCACAGATACGCAGTATTTT. The translation is CASSLRELSTDTQYF.